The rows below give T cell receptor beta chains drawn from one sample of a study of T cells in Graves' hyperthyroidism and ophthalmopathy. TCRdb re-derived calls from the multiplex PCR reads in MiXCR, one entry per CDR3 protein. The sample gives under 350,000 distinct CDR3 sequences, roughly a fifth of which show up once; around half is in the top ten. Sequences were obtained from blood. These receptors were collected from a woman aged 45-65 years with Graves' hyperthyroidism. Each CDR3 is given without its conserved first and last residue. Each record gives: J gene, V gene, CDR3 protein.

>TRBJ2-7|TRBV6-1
ASSGVLYEQY
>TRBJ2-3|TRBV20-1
SALLAGGTDTQY
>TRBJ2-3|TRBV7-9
ASSSRTTPDTQY
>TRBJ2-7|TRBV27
ASRQRGTEQYEQY
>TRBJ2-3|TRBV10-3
AIAGSTDTQY
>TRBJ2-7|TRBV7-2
ASSLGQGAGYEQY
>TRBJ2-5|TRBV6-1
ASSETPAGASRQETQY
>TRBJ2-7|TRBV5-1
ASSLGQGSYEQY
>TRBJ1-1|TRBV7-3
ASSTAGTGAGTEAF
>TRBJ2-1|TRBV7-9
ASSGTDRVTEQF
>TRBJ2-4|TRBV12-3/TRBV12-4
ASSAVAKNIQY
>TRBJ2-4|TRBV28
ASRITQAKNIQY
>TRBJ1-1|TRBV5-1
ASSIGTGNTEAF
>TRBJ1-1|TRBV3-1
ASSQAAGNTEAF
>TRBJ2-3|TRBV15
ATSNPGTSGKSTDTQY
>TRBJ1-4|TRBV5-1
ASSFRDSNEKLF
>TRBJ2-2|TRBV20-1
STRGRTGELF
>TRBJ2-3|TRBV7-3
ASSRLGTGTDTQY
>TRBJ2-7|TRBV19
ASGTGTSEKQY
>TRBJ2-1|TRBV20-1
SARKYSYNEQF
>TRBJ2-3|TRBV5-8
ASSFSGISSDTQY
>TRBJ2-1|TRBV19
ASRFSGGNEQF
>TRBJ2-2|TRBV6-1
ASSVLAGTKNTGELF
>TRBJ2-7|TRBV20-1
SAFGSGGSYEQY
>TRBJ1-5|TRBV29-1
SVGLHRCGNQPQH
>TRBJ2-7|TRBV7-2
ASSLWTGAGEQY
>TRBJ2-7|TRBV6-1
ASSALTRGEQY
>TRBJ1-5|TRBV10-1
ASDRVVSNQPQH
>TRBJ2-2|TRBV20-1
SAGTSGAGELF
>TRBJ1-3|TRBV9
ASSVSQGVTGNTIY
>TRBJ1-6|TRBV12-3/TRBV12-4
ASSGPTYNSPLH
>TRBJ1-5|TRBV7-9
ASSHGDSYSNQPQH
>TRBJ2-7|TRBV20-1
SATNPLAGSFEQY
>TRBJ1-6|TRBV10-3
AMHRDSNSPLH
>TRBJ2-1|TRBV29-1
SVEFYEQF
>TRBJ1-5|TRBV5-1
ASSPDGSSNQPQH
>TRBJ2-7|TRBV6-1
ASSSTGTGVYEQY
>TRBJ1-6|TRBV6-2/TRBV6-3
ASSYPQGGIGSPLH
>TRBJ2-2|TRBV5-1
ASSLGDTLTGELF
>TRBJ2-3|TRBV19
ASRVPGEADTQY
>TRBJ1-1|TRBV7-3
ASSFRATTEAF
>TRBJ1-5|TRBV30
ACRTGDQPQH
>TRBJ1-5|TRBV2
ASSPPGHNQPQH